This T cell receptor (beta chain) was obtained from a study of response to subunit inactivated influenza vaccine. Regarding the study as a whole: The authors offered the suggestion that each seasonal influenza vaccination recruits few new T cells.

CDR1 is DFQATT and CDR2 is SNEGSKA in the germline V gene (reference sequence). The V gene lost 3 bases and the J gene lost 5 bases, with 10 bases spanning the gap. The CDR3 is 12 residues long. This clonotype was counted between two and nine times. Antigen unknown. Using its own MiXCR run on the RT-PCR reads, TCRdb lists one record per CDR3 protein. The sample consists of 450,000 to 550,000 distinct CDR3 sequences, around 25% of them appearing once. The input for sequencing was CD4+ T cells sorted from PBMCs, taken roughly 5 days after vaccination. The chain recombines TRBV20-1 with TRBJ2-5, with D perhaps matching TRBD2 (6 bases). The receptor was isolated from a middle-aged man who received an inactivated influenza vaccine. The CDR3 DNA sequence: TGCAGTGCTAGGGCGGGGCCGGAGACCCAGTACTTC. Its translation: CSARAGPETQYF.